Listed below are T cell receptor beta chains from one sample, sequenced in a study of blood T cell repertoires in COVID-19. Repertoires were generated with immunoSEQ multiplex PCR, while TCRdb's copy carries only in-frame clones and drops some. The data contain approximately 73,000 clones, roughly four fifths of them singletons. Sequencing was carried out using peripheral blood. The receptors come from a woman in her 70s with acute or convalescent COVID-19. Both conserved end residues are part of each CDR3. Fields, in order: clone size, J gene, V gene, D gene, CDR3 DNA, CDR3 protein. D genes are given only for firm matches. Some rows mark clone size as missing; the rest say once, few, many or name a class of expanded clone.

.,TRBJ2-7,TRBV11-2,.,TGTGCCAGCAGCTTCGGAGAATCCGAGCAGTACTTC,CASSFGESEQYF
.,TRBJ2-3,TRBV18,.,TGTGCCAGCTCACCGGAAGTAGCCGCAGATACGCAGTATTTT,CASSPEVAADTQYF
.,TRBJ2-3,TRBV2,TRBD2,TGTGCCAGCAGGAGCGGGAGGGCCCCTTACGGCACAGATACGCAGTATTTT,CASRSGRAPYGTDTQYF
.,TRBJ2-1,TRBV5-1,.,TGCGCCAGCAGCCGGAGGATCGGCTCCTACAATGAGCAGTTCTTC,CASSRRIGSYNEQFF
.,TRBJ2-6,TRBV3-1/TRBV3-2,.,TGTGCCAGCAGCTTTATGCAGGTGTCGTCTGGGGCCAACGTCCTGACTTTC,CASSFMQVSSGANVLTF
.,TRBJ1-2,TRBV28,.,TGTGCCAGCAGTTTCAAGGGGCCCTATGGCTACACCTTC,CASSFKGPYGYTF
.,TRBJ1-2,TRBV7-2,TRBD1,TGTGCCAGCAGCTTCAGGGACAGGCTCTATGGCTACACCTTC,CASSFRDRLYGYTF
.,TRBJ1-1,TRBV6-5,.,TGTGCCAGCAGTTACCCCGTTACTGGAGGGTCTGAAGCTTTCTTT,CASSYPVTGGSEAFF
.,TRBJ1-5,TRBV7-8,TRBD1,TGTGCCAGCACCTCAGACAGGGCTACTCCTCATCAGCCCCAGCATTTT,CASTSDRATPHQPQHF
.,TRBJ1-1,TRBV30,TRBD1,TGTGCCTGGACCGGGACAGGGGCAACGAACACTGAAGCTTTCTTT,CAWTGTGATNTEAFF
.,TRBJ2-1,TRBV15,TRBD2,TGTGCCACCAGCAGAGATTTTGGGCTAGCGGGGGGGCAATTCCATGAGCAGTTCTTC,CATSRDFGLAGGQFHEQFF
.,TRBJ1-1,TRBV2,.,TGTGCCAGCAGTGCGGTAAGGACAGCCAACACTGAAGCTTTCTTT,CASSAVRTANTEAFF
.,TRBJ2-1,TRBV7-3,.,TGTGCCAGCAGCTTAGTCGGGGACTCCTACAATGAGCAGTTCTTC,CASSLVGDSYNEQFF
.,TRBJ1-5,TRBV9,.,TGTGCCAGCAGCGTTTCCGGGGGCAATCAGCCCCAGCATTTT,CASSVSGGNQPQHF
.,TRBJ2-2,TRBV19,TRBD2,TGTGCCAGTAGTACCCCGAGTGGGGGGGGTAACACCGGGGAGCTGTTTTTT,CASSTPSGGGNTGELFF
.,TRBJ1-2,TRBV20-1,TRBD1,TGCAGTGCTAGTAATCAGGGGGTCGATGGCTACACCTTC,CSASNQGVDGYTF
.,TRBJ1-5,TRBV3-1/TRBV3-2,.,TGTGCCAGCAGCCAAGATCGATGGGGCAGTCAGCCCCAGCATTTT,CASSQDRWGSQPQHF
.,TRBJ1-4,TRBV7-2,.,TGTGCCAGCAGCCCAGACCTACGGGGACTGAGGGGTGAAAAACTGTTTTTT,CASSPDLRGLRGEKLFF
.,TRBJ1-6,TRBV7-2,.,TGTGCCAGCAGCTTAAAGGGGCCGATTAATTCACCCCTCCACTTT,CASSLKGPINSPLHF
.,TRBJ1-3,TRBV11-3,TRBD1,TGTGCCAGCAGCTCTGGACAGGGTTCTGGAAACACCATATATTTT,CASSSGQGSGNTIYF
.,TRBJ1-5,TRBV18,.,TGTGCCAGCTCACTAGACAGGAATCAGCCCCAGCATTTT,CASSLDRNQPQHF
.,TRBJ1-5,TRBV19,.,TGTGCCAGTAGCCGCCGGGATCTAAATCAGCCCCAGCATTTT,CASSRRDLNQPQHF
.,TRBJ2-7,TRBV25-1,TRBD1,TGTGCCAGCAGTGAACCCCGACAGGGACACAAATACGAGCAGTACTTC,CASSEPRQGHKYEQYF
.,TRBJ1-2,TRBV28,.,TGTGCCAGCAGTTCCCCCGGTGAACTGGGAGCTAACTATGGCTACACCTTC,CASSSPGELGANYGYTF
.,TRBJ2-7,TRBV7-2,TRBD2,TGTGCCAGCAGCGCGAGCGGGGTTGCCTACGAGCAGTACTTC,CASSASGVAYEQYF
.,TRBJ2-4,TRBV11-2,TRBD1,TGTGCCAGCAGCTGGACAGGGAGAGGCAAAAACATTCAGTACTTC,CASSWTGRGKNIQYF
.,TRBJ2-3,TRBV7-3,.,TGTGCCAGCAACTTTGGGACGCCAGGGGGGCCAGATACGCAGTATTTT,CASNFGTPGGPDTQYF
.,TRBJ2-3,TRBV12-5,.,TGTGCTAGTGGCGCGGGACGCACAGATACGCAGTATTTT,CASGAGRTDTQYF
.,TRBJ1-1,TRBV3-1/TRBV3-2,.,TGTGCCAGCAGCCAAGCCCGCAACAGGGCTGGGGAAGCTTTCTTT,CASSQARNRAGEAFF
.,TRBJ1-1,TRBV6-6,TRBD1,TGTGCCAGCAGTACCCGACAGGGACTGAACACTGAAGCTTTCTTT,CASSTRQGLNTEAFF
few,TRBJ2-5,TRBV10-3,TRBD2,TGTGCCATCAGTGCAAGTACTAGCGGGGGGATCGTTGGAGAGACCCAGTACTTC,CAISASTSGGIVGETQYF
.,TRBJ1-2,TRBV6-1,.,TGTGCCAGCAGTGAAGGGGCAGATGGACTCTATGGCTACACCTTC,CASSEGADGLYGYTF
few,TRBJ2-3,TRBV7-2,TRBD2,TGTGCCAGCAGCTTCCTCTCTAGCGGGAGGGCAGATACGCAGTATTTT,CASSFLSSGRADTQYF
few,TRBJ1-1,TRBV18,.,TGTGCCAGCTCACCACCGGCCAGGAACACTGAAGCTTTCTTT,CASSPPARNTEAFF